The next 4 T cell receptor beta chains were all read from a single sample in a study of T cells in Graves' hyperthyroidism and ophthalmopathy. TCR beta CDR3 regions were amplified from RNA transcripts. HTBI primers were the set used in a first-round RT-PCR of the TCR CDR3. Using its own MiXCR run on the multiplex PCR reads, TCRdb lists one record per CDR3 protein. The table shows 600,000 to 800,000 distinct CDR3 sequences, with about a third occurring only once. Material: blood. The receptors originated from a woman aged 40 to 50 with Graves' hyperthyroidism.

Worth noting for this clonotype: Mismatch with germline at one junction end may stem from a read error. The CDR3 DNA sequence: TGTGCCAGCAGCTTGGATTCCAACACTGAAGCTTACTTT. Translating gives CASSLDSNTEAYF. This sequence joins TRBV7-9 and TRBJ1-1; D remains ambiguous. Looked up from germline, CDR1 is SEHNR and CDR2 is FQNEAQ (reference sequence). The CDR3 is 13 residues long.

This chain links TRBV10-3 with TRBJ2-7; D possibly matches TRBD1 or TRBD2 (5 bases each). CDR1 ENHRY and CDR2 SYGVKD come from the germline V gene. Trimming cost V 2 bases and J 4 bases, with 9 bases left between them. The CDR3 spans 13 residues. CDR3 residues: CAISEGTGYEQYF. The CDR3 DNA follows: TGTGCCATCAGTGAGGGGACGGGTTACGAGCAGTACTTC.

J is TRBJ2-7 and V is TRBV20-1; TRBD2 matches at 13 bases. Losses at the gene ends were 5 bases for V and 5 bases for J; bases not matched to a gene: 3. In germline, CDR1 is DFQATT, CDR2 SNEGSKA (reference sequence). This CDR3 is built from 13 residues. CDR3 coding DNA: TGCAGTGCTCGGACTAGCGGGAGAAACGAGCAGTACTTC. Protein product: CSARTSGRNEQYF.

This clonotype has a handful of counts. The chain joins TRBV11-3 to TRBJ2-5; D might be TRBD2 (6 bases). CDR1 and CDR2 (germline): SGHNT, YENEEA. V shed 4 bases and J shed 5 bases, with 17 bases lying between them. This CDR3 is built from 15 residues. The CDR3 loop reads CASSSGLKVRETQYF. CDR3 DNA: TGTGCCAGCAGCTCAGGACTAAAAGTGCGGGAGACCCAGTACTTC. Full variable domain (remainder filled in from reference TRBV11-3 and TRBJ2-5): EAGVVQSPRYKIIEKKQPVAFWCNPISGHNTLYWYLQNLGQGPELLIRYENEEAVDDSQLPKDRFSAERLKGVDSTLKIQPAELGDSAVYLCASSSGLKVRETQYFGPGTRLLVL.